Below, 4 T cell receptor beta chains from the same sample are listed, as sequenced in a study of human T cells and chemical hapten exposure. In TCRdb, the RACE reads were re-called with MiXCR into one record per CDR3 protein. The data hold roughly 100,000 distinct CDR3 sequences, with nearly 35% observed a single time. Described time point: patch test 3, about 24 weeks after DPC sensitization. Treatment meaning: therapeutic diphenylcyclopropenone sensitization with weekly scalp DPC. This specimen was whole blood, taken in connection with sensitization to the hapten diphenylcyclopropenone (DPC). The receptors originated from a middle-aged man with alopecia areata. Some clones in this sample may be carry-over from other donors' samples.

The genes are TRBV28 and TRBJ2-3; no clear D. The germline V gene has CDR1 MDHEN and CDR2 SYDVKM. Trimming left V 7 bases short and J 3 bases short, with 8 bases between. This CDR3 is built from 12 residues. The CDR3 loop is CASTAMTDTQYF. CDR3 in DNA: TGTGCCAGCACAGCGATGACAGATACGCAGTATTTT.

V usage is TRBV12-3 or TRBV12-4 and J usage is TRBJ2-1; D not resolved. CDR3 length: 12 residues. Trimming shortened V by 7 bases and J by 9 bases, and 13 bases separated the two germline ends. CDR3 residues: CASNDGFGEQFF. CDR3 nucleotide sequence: TGTGCCAGCAATGACGGATTCGGTGAGCAGTTCTTC.

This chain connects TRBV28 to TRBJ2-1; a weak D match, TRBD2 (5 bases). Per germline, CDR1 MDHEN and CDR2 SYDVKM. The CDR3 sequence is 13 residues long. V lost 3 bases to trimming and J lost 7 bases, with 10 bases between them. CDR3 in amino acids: CASSFRGRNEQFF. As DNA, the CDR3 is TGTGCCAGCAGTTTCCGGGGTAGAAATGAGCAGTTCTTC.

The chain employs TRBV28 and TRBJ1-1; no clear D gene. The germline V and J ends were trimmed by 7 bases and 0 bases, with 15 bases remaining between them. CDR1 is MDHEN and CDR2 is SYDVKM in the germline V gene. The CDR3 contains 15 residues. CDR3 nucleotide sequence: TGTGCCAGCACCTCACCGACTGAAGTGAACACTGAAGCTTTCTTT. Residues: CASTSPTEVNTEAFF.